The 32 T cell receptor beta chains given below trace back to one sample, sequenced in a study of cytomegalovirus exposure and HLA in healthy donors. The repertoire was sequenced with immunoSEQ multiplex PCR; TCRdb's copy has only in-frame clones and lacks some. The data contain some 270,000 clones, 80% to 90% of them singletons. The sample was PBMCs. The receptors shown here come from a woman younger than 35 in good health and CMV-seronegative.

The rearrangement joins TRBV5-1 to TRBJ2-7; D call uncertain. The CDR3 loop spans 16 amino acids. The germline V gene has CDR1 SGHRS and CDR2 YFSETQ. The V gene lost 1 base and the J gene lost 7 bases, with 21 bases spanning the gap. CDR3 nucleotides: TGCGCCAGCAGCTTGTTCCTCCGGGTCTTTTCCGGGGAGCAGTACTTC. It yields the protein CASSLFLRVFSGEQYF.

The chain joins TRBV10-1 to TRBJ2-7; 15 bases line up with TRBD2. The CDR3 extends over 15 amino acids. The germline V gene encodes CDR1 WNHNN and CDR2 SYGVQD (reference sequence). V dropped 4 bases and J dropped 6; count of bases not matched to a gene: 4. CDR3 loop: CASSGGTSGRPEQYF. The DNA for the CDR3 is TGCGCCAGCAGTGGCGGGACTAGCGGGAGGCCCGAGCAGTACTTC.

This sequence joins TRBV30 and TRBJ1-5; D remains unclear. The CDR3 has 14 amino acids. CDR1 and CDR2 from the germline V gene are GTSNPN and SVGIG (reference sequence). The V gene lost 7 bases and the J gene lost 6 bases, with 19 bases spanning the gap. The CDR3 DNA sequence: TGTGCCTTCTCAAACGTGGCAGGTAGTCAGCCCCAGCATTTT. Translating gives CAFSNVAGSQPQHF.

V usage is TRBV5-6 and J usage is TRBJ1-1; no definite D call. CDR3 length: 14 amino acids. Germline CDR1 and CDR2: SGHDT and YYEEEE. V was clipped by 3 bases and J by 1 base, with 10 bases between them. The CDR3 here is CASSSPTQNTEAFF. CDR3 nucleotide sequence: TGTGCCAGCAGCTCCCCGACTCAGAACACTGAAGCTTTCTTT.

The chain has TRBV4-1 and TRBJ1-5; TRBD1 matches at 12 bases. V dropped 0 bases and J dropped 15; count of bases not matched to a gene: 12. The CDR3 contains 16 residues. The germline V gene encodes CDR1 MGHRA and CDR2 YSYEKL. The CDR3 sequence: CASSQDPPGTGGARHF. As DNA, the CDR3 is TGCGCCAGCAGCCAAGATCCGCCGGGGACAGGGGGCGCGAGGCATTTT.

V is TRBV11-2 and J is TRBJ1-2, with D possibly being TRBD1 (6 bases). Per the germline V gene, CDR1 is SGHAT and CDR2 is FQNNGV. The CDR3 is 17 residues long. V was shortened by 1 base and J by 5 bases, with 20 bases between the two germline ends. DNA for the CDR3: TGTGCCAGCAGCTTAGGCCAGGGGAATTTAGTGAGATATGGCTACACCTTC. Its translation: CASSLGQGNLVRYGYTF.

This clone came up a few times. The chain employs TRBV7-3 and TRBJ1-1; TRBD1 matches 8 bases. Trimming took 6 bases from V and 2 from J; bases not matched to a gene: 11. The CDR3 has 16 residues. Germline V CDR1 and CDR2: SGHTA, FQGTGA. The CDR3 DNA reads as TGTGCCAGCAGATATGACGGCGGACAGGGAAACACTGAAGCTTTCTTT. Translating it yields CASRYDGGQGNTEAFF.

This chain links TRBV2 with TRBJ1-1; D is unresolved. Trimming left V 6 bases short and J 1 base short, with 15 bases between. This CDR3 has 15 residues. Germline V lookup: CDR1 SNHLY, CDR2 FYNNEI. The CDR3 DNA is TGTGCCAGCAGGCCGATCTGGCACCCGAACACTGAAGCTTTCTTT. This encodes CASRPIWHPNTEAFF.

The rearrangement joins TRBV4-2 to TRBJ2-7; the match to TRBD1 covers 9 bases. Germline V lookup: CDR1 LGHNA, CDR2 YNFKEQ. Germline trimming cut 0 bases from V and 1 base from J; bases unmatched to any gene: 4. The CDR3 has 16 amino acids. CDR3 DNA: TGTGCCAGCAGCCAAGAAGAAGGACAGGGGTCCTACGAGCAGTACTTC. It yields the protein CASSQEEGQGSYEQYF.

This chain uses TRBV6-5 with TRBJ2-7; 9 nucleotides align to TRBD1. CDR3 length: 14 residues. With 6 bases clipped from V and 6 bases from J, the junction kept 9 bases outside the gene matches. Germline V gives CDR1 MNHEY, CDR2 SVGAGI. CDR3 protein: CASRTPGQGTEQYF. CDR3 sequence (DNA): TGTGCCAGCAGGACTCCGGGACAGGGAACCGAGCAGTACTTC.

This chain uses TRBV6-1 with TRBJ1-5, with D possibly TRBD1 on 5 matching bases. The CDR3 contains 12 residues. CDR1 is MNHNS, CDR2 SASEGT, per germline. The germline V and J ends were trimmed by 1 base and 7 bases, with 5 bases remaining between them. The CDR3 DNA sequence: TGTGCCAGCAGTGAAGAGGGGCAGCCCCAGCATTTT. Its translation is CASSEEGQPQHF.

CDR3 residues: CASSMEGHTEAFF. CDR3 DNA sequence: TGTGCCAGCAGTATGGAGGGACACACTGAAGCTTTCTTT. The chain uses TRBV2 and TRBJ1-1; D may be TRBD1 (5 bases). Trimming removed 5 bases from V and 3 bases from J, with 10 bases in between. In germline, CDR1 is SNHLY, CDR2 FYNNEI. The CDR3 is made up of 13 amino acids.

This chain links TRBV28 with TRBJ1-2; no clear D. Per the germline V gene, CDR1 is MDHEN and CDR2 is SYDVKM. V dropped 7 bases and J dropped 1 base, with 13 bases sitting between them. The CDR3 covers 14 residues. For the CDR3, the DNA is TGTGCCAGCACCCCCGGGTTGGGTAACTATGGCTACACCTTC. Translation gives CASTPGLGNYGYTF.

The chain is built from TRBV7-2 and TRBJ1-5, with D hard to call. Trimming cost V 0 bases and J 6 bases, with 9 bases left between them. Germline V gene sequence: CDR1 SGHTA, CDR2 FQGNSA. The CDR3 runs to 14 residues. The CDR3 DNA reads as TGTGCCAGCAGCTTAGCGACGGGGAGTCAGCCCCAGCATTTT. Protein sequence: CASSLATGSQPQHF.

This sequence joins TRBV5-1 and TRBJ1-1; a weak D match, TRBD1 (5 bases). Trimming removed 4 bases from V and 0 bases from J, with 10 bases in between. This CDR3 has 14 amino acids. Germline CDR1 SGHRS, CDR2 YFSETQ. The CDR3 DNA sequence: TGCGCCAGCAGCCCGGACATGATGAACACTGAAGCTTTCTTT. Encoded protein: CASSPDMMNTEAFF.

The rearrangement links TRBV5-1 to TRBJ1-2; 8 positions agree with TRBD1. The V gene's germline CDR1 is SGHRS and CDR2 YFSETQ. The CDR3 is 13 residues long. Trimming cost V 3 bases and J 7 bases; bases outside gene matches: 5. The CDR3 loop reads CASSYDRGAGYTF. The DNA of the CDR3 is TGCGCCAGCAGCTATGACAGGGGAGCTGGCTACACCTTC.

The chain employs TRBV9 and TRBJ1-3; no definite D call. The length of the CDR3 is 18 residues. Trimming stripped 2 bases from V and 0 bases from J, with 18 bases between. Per the germline V gene, CDR1 is SGDLS and CDR2 is YYNGEE. For the CDR3, the DNA is TGTGCCAGCAGCGTGGAGGCAGTACCTAAGATCTCTGGAAACACCATATATTTT. This sequence encodes CASSVEAVPKISGNTIYF.

This clone came up once. V usage is TRBV19 and J usage is TRBJ2-3; D might be TRBD1 (6 bases). This CDR3 contains 14 residues. V gave up 2 bases and J gave up 8 bases, with 14 bases separating them. The germline CDR1 and CDR2 sequences are LNHDA and SQIVND (reference sequence). The CDR3 loop is CASSIRKQGFTQYF. The CDR3 DNA follows: TGTGCCAGTAGTATACGGAAACAGGGATTTACGCAGTATTTT.

This chain connects TRBV15 to TRBJ2-7; weak D call: TRBD1 (6 bases). Trimming cost V 1 base and J 3 bases, with 10 bases left between them. The CDR3 loop spans 14 amino acids. Germline V gene data show CDR1 as LNHNV and CDR2 as YYDKDF (reference sequence). In DNA, the CDR3 is TGTGCCACCAGCAGAGGAGGACAGAACTACGAGCAGTACTTC. Translating it yields CATSRGGQNYEQYF. The whole variable domain, remainder taken from reference TRBV15 and TRBJ2-7, is DAMVIQNPRYQVTQFGKPVTLSCSQTLNHNVMYWYQQKSSQAPKLLFHYYDKDFNNEADTPDNFQSRRPNTSFCFLDIRSPGLGDTAMYLCATSRGGQNYEQYFGPGTRLTVT.

The chain links TRBV5-6 to TRBJ2-6, with a possible D match to TRBD2 (6 bases). V was trimmed by 5 bases and J by 4 bases, leaving 16 bases between them. The CDR3 is 16 residues long. The germline gives CDR1 SGHDT, CDR2 YYEEEE. This CDR3 is CASSPGGARGANVLTF. The CDR3 DNA sequence: TGTGCCAGCAGTCCTGGCGGGGCGCGGGGGGCCAACGTCCTGACTTTC.

The V call is TRBV30, the J call TRBJ1-2; D perhaps matches TRBD1 (5 bases). The germline gives CDR1 GTSNPN, CDR2 SVGIG (reference sequence). V was cut by 2 bases and J by 8 bases, with 15 bases left in between. The CDR3 is 13 amino acids. The CDR3 DNA reads TGTGCCTGGAGTCCCGGGACGGCGGGGGGCTACACCTTC. Residues: CAWSPGTAGGYTF. Combining the CDR3 with reference TRBV30 and TRBJ1-2 gives the whole variable domain SQTIHQWPATLVQPVGSPLSLECTVEGTSNPNLYWYRQAAGRGLQLLFYSVGIGQISSEVPQNLSASRPQDRQFILSSKKLLLSDSGFYLCAWSPGTAGGYTFGSGTRLTVV.

Written as DNA, the CDR3 is TGCGCCAGCAGCCGGACTAGGGGGGAGACCCAGTACTTC. As protein: CASSRTRGETQYF. The J gene is TRBJ2-5, the V gene TRBV5-1, with D possibly being TRBD2 (7 bases). Germline V CDR1 and CDR2: SGHRS, YFSETQ. The V and J ends lost 4 bases and 5 bases respectively, with 12 bases between them. The CDR3 has 13 residues.

This chain uses TRBV25-1 with TRBJ1-1; 7 bases are a match to TRBD1. Germline V gives CDR1 MGHDK, CDR2 SYGVNS. Trimming removed 3 bases from V and 1 base from J; junction bases left unmatched: 11. This CDR3 has 17 residues. The CDR3 coding sequence is TGTGCCAGCAGTGACCGAGACAGGGAGGTCAGGAACACTGAAGCTTTCTTT. Protein product: CASSDRDREVRNTEAFF.

The chain employs TRBV6-4 and TRBJ2-1, with 11 positions matching TRBD2. J was trimmed by 0 bases and V by 3 bases; bases with no gene match: 13. The CDR3 is 20 amino acids. The V gene's germline CDR1 is MRHNA and CDR2 SNTAGT. The DNA for the CDR3 is TGTGCCAGCAGTGAAATCTCGGTGTCTAGCGGGGGGAGCTCCTACAATGAGCAGTTCTTC. Amino acid sequence: CASSEISVSSGGSSYNEQFF.

This clone has only a few counts. This chain connects TRBV11-3 to TRBJ2-2; TRBD1 matches at 7 bases. The CDR3 spans 16 residues. From germline, CDR1 is SGHNT and CDR2 YENEEA. V trimming: 5 bases; J trimming: 6 bases; junction bases outside the gene matches: 12. Here the CDR3 DNA reads TGTGCCAGCAGCCACCGGACAGGAGGCAAATCCGGGGAGCTGTTTTTT. Translated: CASSHRTGGKSGELFF.

The chain has TRBV29-1 and TRBJ2-7, with 9 bases identical to TRBD1. J lost 3 bases, V lost 4 bases, and 7 bases had no gene match. Per germline, CDR1 SQVTM and CDR2 ANQGSEA. The CDR3 totals 14 residues. The CDR3 DNA reads as TGCAGCGTTGTTCCCGGGACAGGGATCTACGAGCAGTACTTC. Amino acids: CSVVPGTGIYEQYF.

The V gene is TRBV5-1, the J gene TRBJ2-1, with D unresolved. Between the trimmed V and J ends, which lost 0 bases and 7 bases, there was a span of 8 bases. The CDR3 totals 13 residues. The V gene's germline CDR1 is SGHRS and CDR2 YFSETQ. For the CDR3, the DNA is TGCGCCAGCAGCTTGGCCAACACGAATGAGCAGTTCTTC. Translated: CASSLANTNEQFF.

This chain uses TRBV5-6 with TRBJ2-6; 7 bases are a match to TRBD2. Unmatched junction bases numbered 3, after V lost 4 bases and J lost 2 bases. The CDR3 is made up of 15 amino acids. Germline lookup yields CDR1 SGHDT and CDR2 YYEEEE. The CDR3 loop reads CASSLGGAGANVLTF. The CDR3 coding sequence is TGTGCCAGCAGCCTGGGGGGGGCTGGGGCCAACGTCCTGACTTTC.

The V gene is TRBV11-2, the J gene TRBJ1-1; D remains unclear. CDR1 is SGHAT and CDR2 is FQNNGV in the germline V gene. The length of the CDR3 is 12 residues. V gave up 1 base and J gave up 10 bases, with 10 bases separating them. The CDR3: CASSLGQDRAFF. DNA of the CDR3: TGTGCCAGCAGCTTAGGCCAGGATAGAGCTTTCTTT. Using reference TRBV11-2 and TRBJ1-1 for the parts outside the CDR3, the full variable domain is EAGVAQSPRYKIIEKRQSVAFWCNPISGHATLYWYQQILGQGPKLLIQFQNNGVVDDSQLPKDRFSAERLKGVDSTLKIQPAKLEDSAVYLCASSLGQDRAFFGQGTRLTVV.

The V call is TRBV4-3, the J call TRBJ2-7; D perhaps matches TRBD1 (5 bases). This CDR3 spans 14 amino acids. The germline V gene encodes CDR1 LGHNA and CDR2 YSLEER. V lost 0 bases to trimming and J lost 3 bases, with 9 bases between them. The CDR3 sequence: CASSQDSGNYEQYF. The CDR3 nucleotides are TGCGCCAGCAGCCAAGATTCAGGGAACTACGAGCAGTACTTC.

The gene calls are TRBV19 and TRBJ2-7; maybe TRBD2 (5 bases). V was clipped by 3 bases and J by 1 base, with 13 bases between them. CDR1 and CDR2 from the germline V gene are LNHDA and SQIVND (reference sequence). The CDR3 is 15 residues long. The DNA of the CDR3 is TGTGCCAGTAGTATGGCAGACCGGGGTTCCTACGAGCAGTACTTC. The encoded protein is CASSMADRGSYEQYF.

V usage is TRBV6-6 and J usage is TRBJ2-1, with TRBD2 identical over 7 bases. Germline values: CDR1 MNHNY, CDR2 SVGAGI (reference sequence). The CDR3 is 15 residues long. V shed 2 bases and J 6 bases; nucleotides not matched to a gene: 7. The DNA for the CDR3 is TGTGCCAGCAGTTACGCGGGAGTTGGTAGCAATGAGCAGTTCTTC. The encoded protein is CASSYAGVGSNEQFF.